The clone carrying this T cell receptor beta chain has a handful of counts. Its antigen is not known. The data derive from a study of post-analysis software for immune sequencing data. Study-wide results and limits: Five TRBV segments were significantly more frequent in patients than in controls. TRBV5-6, TRBV5-1 and TRBV20-1 were among these segments.

Germline CDR1 reads MNHNY; CDR2 reads SVGAGI (reference sequence). Losses at the gene ends were 2 bases for V and 7 bases for J; bases not matched to a gene: 8. The CDR3 spans 16 residues. The library was made from cDNA and included unique molecular identifiers. Each CDR3 protein gets one entry after TCRdb re-called the PCR reads with MiXCR. Of around 500,000 distinct CDR3 sequences in the sample, roughly 34% are singletons; the top ten hold approximately 6%. Sample: blood. The genes are TRBV6-6 and TRBJ2-1; 10 bases align to TRBD2. This clonotype was obtained from a girl under 18 with multiple sclerosis. The CDR3: CASSYVITSGVNEQFF. Here the CDR3 DNA reads TGTGCCAGCAGTTACGTGATCACTAGCGGGGTTAATGAGCAGTTCTTC.